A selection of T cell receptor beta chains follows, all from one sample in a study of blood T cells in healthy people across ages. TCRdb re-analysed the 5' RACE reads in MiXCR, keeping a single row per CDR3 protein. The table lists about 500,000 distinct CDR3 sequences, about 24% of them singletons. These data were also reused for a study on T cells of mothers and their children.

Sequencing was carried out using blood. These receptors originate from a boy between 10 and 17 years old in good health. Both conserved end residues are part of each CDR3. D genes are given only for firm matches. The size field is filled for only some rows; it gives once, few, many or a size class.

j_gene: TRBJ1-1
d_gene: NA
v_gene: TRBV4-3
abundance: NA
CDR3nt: TGCGCCAGCAGCTTTTGGGGGCGAGGGACTGAAGCTTTCTTT
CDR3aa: CASSFWGRGTEAFF

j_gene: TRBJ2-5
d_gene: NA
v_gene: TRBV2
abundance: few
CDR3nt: TGTGCCAGCCGCGGGACAAAACAAGAGGCCCAGTACTTC
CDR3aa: CASRGTKQEAQYF

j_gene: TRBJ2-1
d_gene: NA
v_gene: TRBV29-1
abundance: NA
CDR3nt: TGCAGCGTTGAATTAGGAGAGTTCGGCAGCAATGAGCAGTTCTTC
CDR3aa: CSVELGEFGSNEQFF

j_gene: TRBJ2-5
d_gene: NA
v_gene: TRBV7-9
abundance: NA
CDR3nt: TGTGCCAGCAGCTCTCGCCTGGACCAAGAGACCCAGTACTTC
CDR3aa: CASSSRLDQETQYF

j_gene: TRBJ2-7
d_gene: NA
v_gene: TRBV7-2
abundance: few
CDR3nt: TGTGCCAGCAGCTCCGGACGGAGGGAGTACTTC
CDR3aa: CASSSGRREYF

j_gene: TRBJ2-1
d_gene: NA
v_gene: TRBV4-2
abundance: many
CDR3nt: TGTGCCAGCAGCCAAGATCTGGGTGGGAGTGGGAAGAATGAGCAGTTCTTC
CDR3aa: CASSQDLGGSGKNEQFF

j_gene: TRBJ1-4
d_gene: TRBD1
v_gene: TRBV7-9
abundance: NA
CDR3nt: TGTGCCAGCAGGACCACCGACAGGGGTAGGACTAATGAAAAACTGTTTTTT
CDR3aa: CASRTTDRGRTNEKLFF

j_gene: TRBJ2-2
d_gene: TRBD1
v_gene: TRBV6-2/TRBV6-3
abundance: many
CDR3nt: TGTGCCAGCAGTGGGTCGGACAGGGCCACCGGGGAGCTGTTTTTT
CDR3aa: CASSGSDRATGELFF

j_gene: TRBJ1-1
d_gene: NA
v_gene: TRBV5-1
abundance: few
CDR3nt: TGCGCCTGCAGTTTCCAGGGCACTGAAGCTTTCTTT
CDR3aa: CACSFQGTEAFF

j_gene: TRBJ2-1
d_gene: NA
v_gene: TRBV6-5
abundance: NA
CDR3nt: TGTGCCAGCAGTTACCCGGACGGTGCCGTGGGGGAGCAGTTCTTC
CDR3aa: CASSYPDGAVGEQFF

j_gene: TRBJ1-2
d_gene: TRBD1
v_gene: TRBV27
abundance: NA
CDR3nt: TGTGCCAGCAGTCTCCAACAGGGGGGCTATGGCTACACCTTC
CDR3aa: CASSLQQGGYGYTF

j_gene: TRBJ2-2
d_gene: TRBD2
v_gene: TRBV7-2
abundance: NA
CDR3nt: TGTGCCTGCAGCTTAATGGGACTAGCGACCACCGGGGAGCTGTTTTTT
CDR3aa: CACSLMGLATTGELFF

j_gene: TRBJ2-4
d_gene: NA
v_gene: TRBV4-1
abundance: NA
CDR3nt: TGCGCCAGCAGCCAAGTCTCGCGAACAGCCAAAAACATTCAGTACTTC
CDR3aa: CASSQVSRTAKNIQYF

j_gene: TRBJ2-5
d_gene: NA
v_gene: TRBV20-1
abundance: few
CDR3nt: TGCAGTGCTAATGGGGGAGAAGAGACCCAGTACTTC
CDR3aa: CSANGGEETQYF

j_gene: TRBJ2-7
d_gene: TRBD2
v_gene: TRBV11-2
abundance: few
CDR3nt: TGTGCCAGCAGCATTGCCGGGGGGGTCTCCTACGAGCAGTACTTC
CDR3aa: CASSIAGGVSYEQYF

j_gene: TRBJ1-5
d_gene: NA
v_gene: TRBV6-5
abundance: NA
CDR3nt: TGTGCCAGCAGTACCGGGAGTCAGCCCCAGCATTTT
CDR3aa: CASSTGSQPQHF

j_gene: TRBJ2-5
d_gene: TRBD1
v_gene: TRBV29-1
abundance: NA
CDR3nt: TGCAGCGTTCGAGGGACAGGGGGTCAAGAGACCCAGTACTTC
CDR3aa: CSVRGTGGQETQYF

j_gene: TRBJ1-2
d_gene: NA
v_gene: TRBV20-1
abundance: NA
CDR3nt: TGCAGTGCTAGAGACAGGGGCTATGGCTACACCTTC
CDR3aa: CSARDRGYGYTF

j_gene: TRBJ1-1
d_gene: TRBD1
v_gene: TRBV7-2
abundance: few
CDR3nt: TGTGCCAGCAGATACACAGGGGACACTGAAGCTTTCTTT
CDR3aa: CASRYTGDTEAFF

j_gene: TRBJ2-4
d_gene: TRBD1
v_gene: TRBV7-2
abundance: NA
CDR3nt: TGTGCCAGCAGCTTAAACAGGGGGCGCGGATCGTACTTC
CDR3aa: CASSLNRGRGSYF

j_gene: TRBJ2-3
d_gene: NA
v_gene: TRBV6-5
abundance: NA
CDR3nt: TGTGCCAGCAGTTACATGGGGTCCACAGATACGCAGTATTTT
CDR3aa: CASSYMGSTDTQYF

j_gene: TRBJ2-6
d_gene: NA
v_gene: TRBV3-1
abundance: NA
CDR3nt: TGTGCCAGCAGCCAAGGAGACATCGTCCGGACTGGGGCCAACGTCCTGACTTTC
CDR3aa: CASSQGDIVRTGANVLTF

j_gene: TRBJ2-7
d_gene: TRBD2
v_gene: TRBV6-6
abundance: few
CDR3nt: TGTGCCAGCAGTTACGGGGGGGTCTACGAGCAGTACTTC
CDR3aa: CASSYGGVYEQYF

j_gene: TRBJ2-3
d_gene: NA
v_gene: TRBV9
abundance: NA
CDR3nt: TGTGCCAGCAGCCCTAATATCGGACGACAGGCTAGCACAGATACGCAGTATTTT
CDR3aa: CASSPNIGRQASTDTQYF

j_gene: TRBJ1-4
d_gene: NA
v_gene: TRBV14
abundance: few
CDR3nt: TGTGCCAGCAGCCAAGTGTTGTCAGGGAATGAAAAACTGTTTTTT
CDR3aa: CASSQVLSGNEKLFF

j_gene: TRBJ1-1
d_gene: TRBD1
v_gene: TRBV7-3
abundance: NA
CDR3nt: TGTGCCAGCAGCTTAACGGGAGTGGGGACAGGGTTAGCTCGGGGTGAAGCTTTCTTT
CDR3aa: CASSLTGVGTGLARGEAFF

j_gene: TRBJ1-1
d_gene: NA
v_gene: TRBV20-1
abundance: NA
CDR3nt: TGCAGTGCTAGACCCGAACTTGGACCTCCGAACACTGAAGCTTTCTTT
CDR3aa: CSARPELGPPNTEAFF

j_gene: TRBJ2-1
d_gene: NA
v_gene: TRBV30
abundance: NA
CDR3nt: TGTGCCTGGTCCCGGGTGAACAATGAGCAGTTCTTC
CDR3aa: CAWSRVNNEQFF

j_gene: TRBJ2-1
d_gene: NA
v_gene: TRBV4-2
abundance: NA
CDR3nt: TGTGCCAGCAGCCAAGAGGCCCCGGGATACAATGAGCAGTTCTTC
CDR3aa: CASSQEAPGYNEQFF

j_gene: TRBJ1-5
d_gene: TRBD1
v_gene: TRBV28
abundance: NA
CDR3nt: TGTGCCAGCAGTGCAGACAGGGGGCCTCAGCCCCAGCATTTT
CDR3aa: CASSADRGPQPQHF

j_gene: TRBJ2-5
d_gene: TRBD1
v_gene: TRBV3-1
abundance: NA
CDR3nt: TGTGCCAGCAGCCAGCCTAACAGGGGCCAAGAGACCCAGTACTTC
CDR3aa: CASSQPNRGQETQYF

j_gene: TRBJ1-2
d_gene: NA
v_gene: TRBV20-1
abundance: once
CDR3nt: TGCAGTGGGGGGCGAGGCTATGGCTACACCTTC
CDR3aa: CSGGRGYGYTF

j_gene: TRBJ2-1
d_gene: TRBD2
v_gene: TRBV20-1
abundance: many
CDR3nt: TGCAGTGCTAGTTTGAGCGGGGATTACAATGAGCAGTTCTTC
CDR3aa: CSASLSGDYNEQFF

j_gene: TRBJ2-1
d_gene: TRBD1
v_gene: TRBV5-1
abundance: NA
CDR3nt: TGCGCCAGCAGCCAATTGACGGGACAGGGCCAAGAGACCCAGTTCTTC
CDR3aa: CASSQLTGQGQETQFF

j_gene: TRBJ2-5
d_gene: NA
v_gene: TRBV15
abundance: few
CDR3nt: TGTGCCACCAGCACCGGAACAAGAGGTGGGCGGCCACAAGAGACCCAGTACTTC
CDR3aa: CATSTGTRGGRPQETQYF

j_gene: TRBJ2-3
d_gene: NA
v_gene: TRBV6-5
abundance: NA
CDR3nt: TGTGCCAGCACCAAAAGGGGGGGCGGGGATACGCAGTATTTT
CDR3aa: CASTKRGGGDTQYF

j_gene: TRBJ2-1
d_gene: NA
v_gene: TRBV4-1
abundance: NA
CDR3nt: TGCGCCAGCAGCCAAGGAAGCATGTATTTCGGGAGCGTCTACAATGAGCAGTTCTTC
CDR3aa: CASSQGSMYFGSVYNEQFF

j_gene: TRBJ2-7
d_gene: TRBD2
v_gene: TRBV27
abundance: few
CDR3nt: TGTGCCAGCAGTTTTGGGACTAGCCCTTATGTGCAGTACTTC
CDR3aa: CASSFGTSPYVQYF

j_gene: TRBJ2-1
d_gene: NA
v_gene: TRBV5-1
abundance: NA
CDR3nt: TGCGCCAGCAGCTTTGATTACTACAATGAGCAGTTCTTC
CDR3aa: CASSFDYYNEQFF

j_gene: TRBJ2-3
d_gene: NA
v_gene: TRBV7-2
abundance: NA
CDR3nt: TGTGCCAGCAGCTCGAACATATTGGTAGAAGGTTCAGATACGCAGTATTTT
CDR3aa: CASSSNILVEGSDTQYF

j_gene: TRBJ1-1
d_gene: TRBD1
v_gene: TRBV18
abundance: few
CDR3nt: TGTGCCAGCTCACGAGGGACAGGGAACACTGAAGCTTTCTTT
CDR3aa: CASSRGTGNTEAFF

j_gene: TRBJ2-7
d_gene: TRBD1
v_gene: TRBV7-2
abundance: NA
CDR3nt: TGTGCCAGCAGCTTAGCCCTGGGACAGGGGTTCCCCTACGAGCAGTACTTC
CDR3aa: CASSLALGQGFPYEQYF

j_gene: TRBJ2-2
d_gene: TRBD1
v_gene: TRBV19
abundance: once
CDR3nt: TGTGCCAGTAGCGGACAGGGTCGGACTGGGGAGCTGTTTTTT
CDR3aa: CASSGQGRTGELFF

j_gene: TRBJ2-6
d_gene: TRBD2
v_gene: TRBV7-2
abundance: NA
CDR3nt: TGTGCCAGCAGCTCGTCCTTTAGCGGGAGTACTGGGGCCAACGTCCTGACTTTC
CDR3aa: CASSSSFSGSTGANVLTF

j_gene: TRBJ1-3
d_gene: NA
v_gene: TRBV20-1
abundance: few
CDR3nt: TGCAGTGCTAGAGACAACAGGGGAAACACCATATATTTT
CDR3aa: CSARDNRGNTIYF

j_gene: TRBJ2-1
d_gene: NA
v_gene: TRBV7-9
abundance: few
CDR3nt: TGTGCCAGCAGCCCCACCGGTGCTAACGGCGAGCAGTTCTTC
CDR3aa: CASSPTGANGEQFF

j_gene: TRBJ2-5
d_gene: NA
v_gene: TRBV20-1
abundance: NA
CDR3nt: TGCAGTGCTAGGGGCTCTCGGGGATTAGAGACCCAGTACTTC
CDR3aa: CSARGSRGLETQYF

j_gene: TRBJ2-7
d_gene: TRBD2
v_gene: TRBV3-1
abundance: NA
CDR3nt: TGTGCCAGCAGCAACCGAGCGGGAGGGCCCCACGAGCAGTACTTC
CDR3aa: CASSNRAGGPHEQYF

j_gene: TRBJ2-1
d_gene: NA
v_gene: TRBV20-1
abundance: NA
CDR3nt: TGCAGTGCTAGAGATGGGACCCACGATGAGCAGTTCTTC
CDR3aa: CSARDGTHDEQFF

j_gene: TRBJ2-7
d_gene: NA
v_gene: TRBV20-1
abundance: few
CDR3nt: TGCAGTGCTAGAGCGGAGGGCTACTACGAGCAGTACTTC
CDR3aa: CSARAEGYYEQYF

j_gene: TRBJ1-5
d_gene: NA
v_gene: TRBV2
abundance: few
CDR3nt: TGTGCCAGCAGTGACCGACAGCCCAATCAGCCCCAGCATTTT
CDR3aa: CASSDRQPNQPQHF